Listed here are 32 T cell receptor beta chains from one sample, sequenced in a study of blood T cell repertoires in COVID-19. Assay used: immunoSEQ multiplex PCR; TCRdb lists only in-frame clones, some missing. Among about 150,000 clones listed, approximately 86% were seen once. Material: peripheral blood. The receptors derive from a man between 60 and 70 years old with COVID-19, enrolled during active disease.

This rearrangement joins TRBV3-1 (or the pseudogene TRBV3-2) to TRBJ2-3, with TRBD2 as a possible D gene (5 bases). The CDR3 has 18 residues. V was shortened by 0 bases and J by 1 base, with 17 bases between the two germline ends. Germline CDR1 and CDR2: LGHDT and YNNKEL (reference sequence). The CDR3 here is CASSQDRSAGACTDTQYF. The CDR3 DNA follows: TGTGCCAGCAGCCAAGATCGCTCGGCGGGCGCATGCACAGATACGCAGTATTTT.

CDR3 region: CASRNRAPNEKLFF. In DNA form, the CDR3 reads TGTGCCAGCAGAAACAGGGCCCCTAATGAAAAACTGTTTTTT. This chain joins TRBV6-5 and TRBJ1-4; D is possibly TRBD1 (6 bases). The germline V and J ends were trimmed by 6 bases and 3 bases, with 11 bases remaining between them. CDR1 and CDR2 from the germline V gene are MNHEY and SVGAGI. This CDR3 is built from 14 residues.

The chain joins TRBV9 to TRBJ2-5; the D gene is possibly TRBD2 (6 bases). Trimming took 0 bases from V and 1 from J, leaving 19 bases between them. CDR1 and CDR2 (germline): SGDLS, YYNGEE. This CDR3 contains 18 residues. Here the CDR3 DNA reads TGTGCCAGCAGCGTAGGGGCAAATAGCGGAGGCCTCCAAGAGACCCAGTACTTC. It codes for CASSVGANSGGLQETQYF.

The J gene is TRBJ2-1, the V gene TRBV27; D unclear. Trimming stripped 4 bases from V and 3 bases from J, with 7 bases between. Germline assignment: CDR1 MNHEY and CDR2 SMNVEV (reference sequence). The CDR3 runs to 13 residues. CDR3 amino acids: CASSSTLYNEQFF. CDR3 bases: TGTGCCAGCAGTTCGACACTCTACAATGAGCAGTTCTTC.

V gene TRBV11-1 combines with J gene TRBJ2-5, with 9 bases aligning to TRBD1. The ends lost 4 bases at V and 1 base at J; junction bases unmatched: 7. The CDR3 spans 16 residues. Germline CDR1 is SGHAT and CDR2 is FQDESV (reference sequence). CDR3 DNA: TGTGCCAGCAGCTGGACAGGGGAGGGCCCCCAAGAGACCCAGTACTTC. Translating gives CASSWTGEGPQETQYF.

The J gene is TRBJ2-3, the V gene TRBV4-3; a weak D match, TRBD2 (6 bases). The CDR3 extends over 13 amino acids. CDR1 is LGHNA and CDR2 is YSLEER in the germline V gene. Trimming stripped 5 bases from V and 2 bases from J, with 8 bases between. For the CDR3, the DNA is TGCGCCAGCAGCGGGGGGTTCACAGATACGCAGTATTTT. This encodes CASSGGFTDTQYF.

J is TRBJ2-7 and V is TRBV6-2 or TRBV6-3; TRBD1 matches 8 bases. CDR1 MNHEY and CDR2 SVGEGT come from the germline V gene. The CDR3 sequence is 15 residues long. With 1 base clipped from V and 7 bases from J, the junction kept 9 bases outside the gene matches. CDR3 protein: CASSYYQGASHEQYF. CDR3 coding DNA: TGTGCCAGCAGTTACTATCAGGGGGCATCGCATGAGCAGTACTTC.

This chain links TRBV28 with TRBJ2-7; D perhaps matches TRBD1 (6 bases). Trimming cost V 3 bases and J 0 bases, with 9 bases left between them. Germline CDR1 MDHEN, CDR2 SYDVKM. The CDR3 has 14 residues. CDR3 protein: CASSFTGTSYEQYF. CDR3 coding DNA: TGTGCCAGCAGTTTCACAGGGACCTCCTACGAGCAGTACTTC.

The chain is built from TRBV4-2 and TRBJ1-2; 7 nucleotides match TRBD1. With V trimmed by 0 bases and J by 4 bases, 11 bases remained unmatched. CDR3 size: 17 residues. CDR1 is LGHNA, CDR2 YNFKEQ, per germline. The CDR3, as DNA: TGTGCCAGCAGCCAAGAGAGGGAGACAGGGAACTTCTATGGCTACACCTTC. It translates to CASSQERETGNFYGYTF.

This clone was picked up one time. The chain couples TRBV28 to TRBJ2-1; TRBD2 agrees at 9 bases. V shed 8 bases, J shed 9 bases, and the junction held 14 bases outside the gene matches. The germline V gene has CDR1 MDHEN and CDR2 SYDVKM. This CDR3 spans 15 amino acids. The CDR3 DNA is TGTGCCAGCCTAACCGGCGGGGGGGCCCTTCGTGAGCAGTTCTTC. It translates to CASLTGGGALREQFF. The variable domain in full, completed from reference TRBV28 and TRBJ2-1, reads DVKVTQSSRYLVKRTGEKVFLECVQDMDHENMFWYRQDPGLGLRLIYFSYDVKMKEKGDIPEGYSVSREKKERFSLILESASTNQTSMYLCASLTGGGALREQFFGPGTRLTVL.

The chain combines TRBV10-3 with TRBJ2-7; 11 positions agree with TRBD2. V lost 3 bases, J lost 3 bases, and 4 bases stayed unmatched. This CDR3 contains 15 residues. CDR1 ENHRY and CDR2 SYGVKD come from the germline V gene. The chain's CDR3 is CAISETSGSFYEQYF. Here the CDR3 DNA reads TGTGCCATCAGTGAAACTAGCGGGAGTTTCTACGAGCAGTACTTC.

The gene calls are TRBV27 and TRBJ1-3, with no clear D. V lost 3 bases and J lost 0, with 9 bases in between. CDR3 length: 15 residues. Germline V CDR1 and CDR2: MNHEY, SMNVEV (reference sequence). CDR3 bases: TGTGCCAGCAGTTTTTCGGGATCCTCTGGAAACACCATATATTTT. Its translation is CASSFSGSSGNTIYF.

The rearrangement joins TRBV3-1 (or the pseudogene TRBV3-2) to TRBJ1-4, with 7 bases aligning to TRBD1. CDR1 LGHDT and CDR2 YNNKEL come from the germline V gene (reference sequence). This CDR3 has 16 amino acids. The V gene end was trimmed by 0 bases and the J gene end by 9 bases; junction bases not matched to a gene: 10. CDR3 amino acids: CASSQDQPGQHKKLFF. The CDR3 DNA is TGTGCCAGCAGCCAAGACCAACCGGGACAGCACAAAAAACTGTTTTTT.

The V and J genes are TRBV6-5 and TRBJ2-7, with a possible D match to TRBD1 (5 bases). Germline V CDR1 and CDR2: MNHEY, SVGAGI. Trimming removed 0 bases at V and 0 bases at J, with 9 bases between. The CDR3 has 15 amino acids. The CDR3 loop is CASSYSYRFSYEQYF. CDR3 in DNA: TGTGCCAGCAGTTACTCGTACAGGTTCTCCTACGAGCAGTACTTC.

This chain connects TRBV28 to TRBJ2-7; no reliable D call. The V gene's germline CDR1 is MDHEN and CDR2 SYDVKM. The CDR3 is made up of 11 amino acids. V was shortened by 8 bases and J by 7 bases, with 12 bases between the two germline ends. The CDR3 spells CASLSDHEQYF. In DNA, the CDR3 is TGTGCCAGCTTGAGCGATCATGAGCAGTACTTC.

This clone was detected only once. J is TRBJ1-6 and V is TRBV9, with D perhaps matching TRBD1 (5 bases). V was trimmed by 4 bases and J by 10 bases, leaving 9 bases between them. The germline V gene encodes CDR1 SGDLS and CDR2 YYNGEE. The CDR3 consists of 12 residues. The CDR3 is CASSRGDSPLHF. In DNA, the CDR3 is TGTGCCAGCAGCCGGGGGGACTCACCCCTCCACTTT.

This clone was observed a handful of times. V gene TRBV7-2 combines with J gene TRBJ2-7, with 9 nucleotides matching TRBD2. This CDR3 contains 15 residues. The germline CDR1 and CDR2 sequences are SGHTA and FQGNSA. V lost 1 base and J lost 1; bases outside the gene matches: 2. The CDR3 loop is CASSLGGRGSYEQYF. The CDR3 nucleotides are TGTGCCAGCAGCTTAGGCGGGAGGGGATCCTACGAGCAGTACTTC.

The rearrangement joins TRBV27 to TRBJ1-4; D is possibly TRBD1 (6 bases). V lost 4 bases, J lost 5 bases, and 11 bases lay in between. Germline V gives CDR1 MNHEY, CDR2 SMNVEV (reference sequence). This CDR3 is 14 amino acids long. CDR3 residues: CASSSSGHNEKLFF. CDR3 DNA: TGTGCCAGCAGTTCCTCGGGACACAATGAAAAACTGTTTTTT.

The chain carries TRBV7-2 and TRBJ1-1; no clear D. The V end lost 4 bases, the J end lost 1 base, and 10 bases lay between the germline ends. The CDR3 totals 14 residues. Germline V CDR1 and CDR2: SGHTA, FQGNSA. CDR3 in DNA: TGTGCCAGCAGCTCGTCGCGGGGGAACACTGAAGCTTTCTTT. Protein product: CASSSSRGNTEAFF. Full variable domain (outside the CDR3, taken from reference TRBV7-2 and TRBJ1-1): GAGVSQSPSNKVTEKGKDVELRCDPISGHTALYWYRQSLGQGLEFLIYFQGNSAPDKSGLPSDRFSAERTGGSVSTLTIQRTQQEDSAVYLCASSSSRGNTEAFFGQGTRLTVV.

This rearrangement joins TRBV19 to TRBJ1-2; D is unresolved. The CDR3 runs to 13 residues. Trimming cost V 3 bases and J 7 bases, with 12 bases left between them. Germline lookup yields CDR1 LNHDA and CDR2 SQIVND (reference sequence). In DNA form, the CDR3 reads TGTGCCAGTAGTATCACGGGGATTCGTGGCTACACCTTC. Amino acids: CASSITGIRGYTF.

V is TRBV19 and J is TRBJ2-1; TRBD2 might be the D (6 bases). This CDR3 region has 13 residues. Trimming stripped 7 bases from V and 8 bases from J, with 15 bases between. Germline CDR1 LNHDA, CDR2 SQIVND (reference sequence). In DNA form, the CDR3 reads TGTGCCAGTAAAAAGACTCAGCGGGATGAGCAGTTCTTC. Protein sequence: CASKKTQRDEQFF.

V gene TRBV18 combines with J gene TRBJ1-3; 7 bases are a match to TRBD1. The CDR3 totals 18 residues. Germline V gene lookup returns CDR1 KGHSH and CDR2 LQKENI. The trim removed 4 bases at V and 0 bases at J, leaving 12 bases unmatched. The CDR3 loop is CASSRFSEGQSSGNTIYF. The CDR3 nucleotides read TGTGCCAGCTCACGTTTTTCTGAGGGACAGTCCTCTGGAAACACCATATATTTT.

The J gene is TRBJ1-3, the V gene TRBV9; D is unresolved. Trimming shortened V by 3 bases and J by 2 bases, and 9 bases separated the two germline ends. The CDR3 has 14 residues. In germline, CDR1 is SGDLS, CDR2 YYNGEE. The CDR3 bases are TGTGCCAGCAGCGGTCAGGTAACTGGAAACACCATATATTTT. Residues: CASSGQVTGNTIYF.

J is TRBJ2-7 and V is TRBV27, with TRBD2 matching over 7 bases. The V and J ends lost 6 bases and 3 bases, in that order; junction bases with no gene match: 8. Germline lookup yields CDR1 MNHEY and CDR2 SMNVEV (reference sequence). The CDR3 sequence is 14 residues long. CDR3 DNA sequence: TGTGCCAGCAGCCATACTAGCGTGGTCTACGAGCAGTACTTC. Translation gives CASSHTSVVYEQYF.

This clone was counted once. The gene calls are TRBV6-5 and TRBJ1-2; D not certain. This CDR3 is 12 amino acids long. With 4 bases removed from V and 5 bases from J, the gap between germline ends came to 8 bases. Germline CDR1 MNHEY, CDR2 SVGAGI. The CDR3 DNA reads TGTGCCAGCAGTTCCCAAACTTATGGCTACACCTTC. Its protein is CASSSQTYGYTF.

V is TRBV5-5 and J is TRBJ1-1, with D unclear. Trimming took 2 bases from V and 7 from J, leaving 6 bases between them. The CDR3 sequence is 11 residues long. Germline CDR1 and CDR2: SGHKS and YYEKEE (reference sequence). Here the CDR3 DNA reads TGTGCCAGCAGCTTAGACTATGAAGCTTTCTTT. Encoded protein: CASSLDYEAFF.

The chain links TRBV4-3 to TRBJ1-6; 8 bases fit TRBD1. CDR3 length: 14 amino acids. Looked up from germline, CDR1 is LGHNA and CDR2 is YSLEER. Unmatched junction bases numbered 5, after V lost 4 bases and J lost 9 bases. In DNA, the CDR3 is TGCGCCAGCAGCCCGGGACAGGTCGGTTCACCCCTCCACTTT. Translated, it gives CASSPGQVGSPLHF.

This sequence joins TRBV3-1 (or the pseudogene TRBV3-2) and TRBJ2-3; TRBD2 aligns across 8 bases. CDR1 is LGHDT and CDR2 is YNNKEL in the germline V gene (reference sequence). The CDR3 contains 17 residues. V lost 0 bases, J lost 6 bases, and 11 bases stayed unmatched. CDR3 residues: CASSQDIGTRPGDTQYF. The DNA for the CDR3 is TGTGCCAGCAGCCAAGATATTGGGACTAGACCTGGGGATACGCAGTATTTT.

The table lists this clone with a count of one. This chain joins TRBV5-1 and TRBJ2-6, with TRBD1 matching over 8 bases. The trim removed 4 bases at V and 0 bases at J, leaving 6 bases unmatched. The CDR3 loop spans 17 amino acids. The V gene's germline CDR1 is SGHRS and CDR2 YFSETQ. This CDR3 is CASSGTGTYSGANVLTF. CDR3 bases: TGCGCCAGCAGCGGGACAGGTACCTACTCTGGGGCCAACGTCCTGACTTTC. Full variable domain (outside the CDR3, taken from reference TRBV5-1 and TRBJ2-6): KAGVTQTPRYLIKTRGQQVTLSCSPISGHRSVSWYQQTPGQGLQFLFEYFSETQRNKGNFPGRFSGRQFSNSRSEMNVSTLELGDSALYLCASSGTGTYSGANVLTFGAGSRLTVL.

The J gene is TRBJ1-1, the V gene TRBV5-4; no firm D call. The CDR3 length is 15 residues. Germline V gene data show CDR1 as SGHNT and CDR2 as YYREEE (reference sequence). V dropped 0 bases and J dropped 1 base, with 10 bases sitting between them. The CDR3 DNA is TGTGCCAGCAGCTTGGGTAGGCAGGCGAACACTGAAGCTTTCTTT. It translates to CASSLGRQANTEAFF.

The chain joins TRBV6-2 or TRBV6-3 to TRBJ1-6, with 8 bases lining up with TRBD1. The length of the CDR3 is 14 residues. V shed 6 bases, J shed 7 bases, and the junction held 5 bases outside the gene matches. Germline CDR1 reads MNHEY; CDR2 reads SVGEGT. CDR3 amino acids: CASSRQGINSPLHF. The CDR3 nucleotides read TGTGCCAGCAGCAGACAGGGGATCAATTCACCCCTCCACTTT.

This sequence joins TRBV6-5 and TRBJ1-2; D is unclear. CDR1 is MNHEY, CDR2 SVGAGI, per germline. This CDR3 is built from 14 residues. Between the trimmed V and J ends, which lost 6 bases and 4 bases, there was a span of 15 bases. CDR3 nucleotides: TGTGCCAGCAGCCAAACGCAAGGAGCCTATGGCTACACCTTC. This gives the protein CASSQTQGAYGYTF.